One and the same sample provided the 9 T cell receptor beta chains below, sequenced in a study of T cell repertoires in cytomegalovirus infection. These receptors have no known antigen. TCRdb used MiXCR to reprocess the reads, holding one entry per CDR3 protein. The sample contains about 350,000 distinct CDR3 sequences, roughly a third of which appear only once. The starting material was cultured PBMCs, obtained from culture after CMV antigen stimulation. The source of these receptors is a human donor in good health (CMV status not recorded). Some clones in this sample may be carry-over from other donors' samples.

The V gene is TRBV4-1, the J gene TRBJ1-1; 7 nucleotides agree with TRBD1. With 3 bases clipped from V and 5 bases from J, the junction kept 9 bases outside the gene matches. Germline assignment: CDR1 MGHRA and CDR2 YSYEKL. This CDR3 is 15 amino acids long. CDR3 residues: CASSHPRGEVTEAFF. CDR3 sequence (DNA): TGCGCCAGCAGCCACCCCAGGGGGGAGGTGACTGAAGCTTTCTTT.

This clonotype was observed a few times. The junction differs from germline at one of its ends, possibly a read error. The rearrangement uses TRBV7-3 and TRBJ2-5; the match to TRBD2 covers 10 bases. This CDR3 spans 16 amino acids. The germline V gene has CDR1 SGHTA and CDR2 FQGTGA. The CDR3 loop is CASSLTGTSARETQYF. Here the CDR3 DNA reads TGTGCCAGCAGCCTAACCGGGACTAGCGCCCGGGAGACCCAGTACTTC.

This clonotype was counted ten times or more. This rearrangement joins TRBV7-2 to TRBJ2-7; 8 bases agree with TRBD2. After removal of 2 bases from V and 7 bases from J, the junction contained 10 bases not matched to a gene. The CDR3 totals 15 residues. The germline gives CDR1 SGHTA, CDR2 FQGNSA. The CDR3 sequence is CASSLNAGGFGEQYF. DNA of the CDR3: TGTGCCAGCAGCTTAAATGCGGGAGGTTTTGGGGAGCAGTACTTC.

This clonotype was counted many times. The chain uses TRBV7-8 and TRBJ2-7; 10 nucleotides match TRBD1. J lost 7 bases, V lost 0 bases, and 12 bases had no gene match. The CDR3 contains 17 residues. CDR1 SGHVS and CDR2 FQNEAQ come from the germline V gene. CDR3 region: CASSLALMTGGVGEQYF. The CDR3 DNA reads as TGTGCCAGCAGCTTAGCCCTAATGACAGGGGGCGTGGGTGAGCAGTACTTC.

This clonotype was seen more than once but under ten times. This chain connects TRBV7-6 to TRBJ1-4; TRBD1 matches at 9 bases. Germline V gene lookup returns CDR1 SGHVS and CDR2 FNYEAQ. The CDR3 spans 14 residues. V lost 6 bases, J lost 6 bases, and 5 bases stayed unmatched. CDR3: CASSYRGRDEKLFF. For the CDR3, the DNA is TGTGCCAGCAGTTACAGGGGGCGGGATGAAAAACTGTTTTTT.

The sample holds a few counts of this clonotype. The V gene is TRBV19, the J gene TRBJ2-1, with D possibly being TRBD2 (5 bases). CDR3 length: 15 residues. The germline V and J ends were trimmed by 6 bases and 5 bases, with 17 bases remaining between them. In germline, CDR1 is LNHDA, CDR2 SQIVND (reference sequence). The CDR3 bases are TGTGCCAGTAGGGTCGTAGGCGCGACTAACAATGAGCAGTTCTTC. This codes for CASRVVGATNNEQFF.

In its sample, this clonotype was seen a few times. The DNA of the CDR3 is TGTGCCAGCAGTCAGCCGGGGACAAGCACAGATACGCAGTATTTT. This translates into CASSQPGTSTDTQYF. V gene TRBV6-6 combines with J gene TRBJ2-3, with a weak D call TRBD1 (6 bases). The CDR3 contains 15 residues. The germline V and J ends were trimmed by 5 bases and 0 bases, with 12 bases remaining between them. CDR1 and CDR2 from the germline V gene are MNHNY and SVGAGI (reference sequence).

The chain employs TRBV25-1 and TRBJ1-1; 10 positions agree with TRBD1. Germline V gives CDR1 MGHDK, CDR2 SYGVNS. The CDR3 spans 14 residues. The ends lost 4 bases at V and 6 bases at J; junction bases unmatched: 5. CDR3 region: CASSGTGGNAEAFF. The CDR3 region has the DNA TGTGCCAGCAGTGGGACAGGGGGAAACGCTGAAGCTTTCTTT. The full variable domain, rest sourced from reference TRBV25-1 and TRBJ1-1, is EADIYQTPRYLVIGTGKKITLECSQTMGHDKMYWYQQDPGMELHLIHYSYGVNSTEKGDLSSESTVSRIRTEHFPLTLESARPSHTSQYLCASSGTGGNAEAFFGQGTRLTVV.

This clonotype was detected many times. CDR3 region: CASSLGTEAFF. CDR3 sequence (DNA): TGTGCCAGCAGCTTAGGGACTGAAGCTTTCTTT. The chain has TRBV7-9 and TRBJ1-1; D unclear. Deletions cut 1 base from V and 5 bases from J, with 2 bases between. From germline, CDR1 is SEHNR and CDR2 FQNEAQ (reference sequence). The CDR3 contains 11 residues. The full variable domain, rest sourced from reference TRBV7-9 and TRBJ1-1, is DTGVSQNPRHKITKRGQNVTFRCDPISEHNRLYWYRQTLGQGPEFLTYFQNEAQLEKSRLLSDRFSAERPKGSFSTLEIQRTEQGDSAMYLCASSLGTEAFFGQGTRLTVV.